This T cell receptor beta chain originates from a study of preoperative IRX-2 immunotherapy in early breast cancer. The CDR3 consists of 13 residues. Per germline, CDR1 MNHGY and CDR2 SAAAGT. V was trimmed by 6 bases and J by 7 bases, leaving 13 bases between them. Treatment reported: preoperative locoregional IRX-2 cytokine immunotherapy. Sequenced by immunoSEQ multiplex PCR; TCRdb stores in-frame clones only, minus some. In the table there are about 33,000 clones, roughly 90% of which are singletons. J is TRBJ2-1 and V is TRBV6-8; TRBD1 is a possible D gene (5 bases). The TCR sequence derives from a human donor with breast cancer. The starting material was tumor tissue, obtained after IRX-2 immunotherapy. The CDR3 sequence is CASSEQARNEQFF. The CDR3 DNA reads TGTGCCAGCAGCGAACAGGCGAGAAATGAGCAGTTCTTC.